This T cell receptor beta chain was sequenced during a study of blood T cell repertoires in COVID-19. Study in general: Acute-phase and convalescent COVID-19 samples originated in the United States, Italy and Spain. Sources were T cells, B-cell-depleted T cells, or PBMCs; the material itself was cDNA or gDNA.

Trimming took 6 bases from V and 4 from J, leaving 15 bases between them. The CDR3 is 14 amino acids. CDR1 and CDR2 (germline): KGHSH, LQKENI. Original data processing: How many nucleated cells were present was estimated from reference gene primer amplification. Assay used: immunoSEQ multiplex PCR; TCRdb lists only in-frame clones, some missing. That table supplies the V and J calls and clone size; D and trimming were determined from the DNA. The sample gives roughly 200,000 clones, about 86% of which show up once; under 5% is in the top ten. This clonotype was sampled from a middle-aged man with active or convalescent COVID-19. The V and J genes are TRBV18 and TRBJ2-5, with D possibly being TRBD2 (6 bases). What was sequenced was peripheral blood. The DNA of the CDR3 is TGTGCCAGCTCTCCGGAGGGTAGGGGAGAGACCCAGTACTTC. It is translated as CASSPEGRGETQYF.